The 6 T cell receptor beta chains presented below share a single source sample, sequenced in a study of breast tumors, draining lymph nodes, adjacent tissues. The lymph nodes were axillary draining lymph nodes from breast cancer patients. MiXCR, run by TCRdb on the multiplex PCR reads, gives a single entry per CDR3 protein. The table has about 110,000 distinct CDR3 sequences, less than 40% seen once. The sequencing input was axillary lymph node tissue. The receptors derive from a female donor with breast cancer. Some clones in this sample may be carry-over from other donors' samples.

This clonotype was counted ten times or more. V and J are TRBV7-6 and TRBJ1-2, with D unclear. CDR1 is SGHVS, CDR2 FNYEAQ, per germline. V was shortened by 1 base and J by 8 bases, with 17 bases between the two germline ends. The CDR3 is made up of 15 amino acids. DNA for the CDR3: TGTGCCAGCAGCTTAGATTCACCCGGCGAGAACGGCTACACCTTC. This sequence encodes CASSLDSPGENGYTF.

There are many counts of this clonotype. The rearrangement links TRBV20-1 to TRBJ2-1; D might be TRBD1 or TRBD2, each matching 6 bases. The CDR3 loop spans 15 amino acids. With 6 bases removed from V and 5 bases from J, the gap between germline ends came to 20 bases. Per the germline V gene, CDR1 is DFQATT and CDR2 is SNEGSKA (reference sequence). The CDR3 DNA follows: TGCAGTGCCCCATTAGGGGGACTGGGACACAATGAGCAGTTCTTC. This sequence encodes CSAPLGGLGHNEQFF.

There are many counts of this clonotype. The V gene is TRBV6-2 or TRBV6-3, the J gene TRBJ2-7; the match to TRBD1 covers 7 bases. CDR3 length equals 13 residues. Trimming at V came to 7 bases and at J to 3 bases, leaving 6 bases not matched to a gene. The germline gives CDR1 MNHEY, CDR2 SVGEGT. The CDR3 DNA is TGTGCCAGCACCTTGGGACAGCGCTACGAGCAGTACTTC. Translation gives CASTLGQRYEQYF.

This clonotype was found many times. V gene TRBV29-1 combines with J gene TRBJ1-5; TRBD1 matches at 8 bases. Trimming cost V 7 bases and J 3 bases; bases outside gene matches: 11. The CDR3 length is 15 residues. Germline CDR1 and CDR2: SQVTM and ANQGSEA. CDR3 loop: CSARQGTTTNQPQHF. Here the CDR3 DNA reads TGCAGCGCTAGACAGGGGACAACCACCAATCAGCCCCAGCATTTT.

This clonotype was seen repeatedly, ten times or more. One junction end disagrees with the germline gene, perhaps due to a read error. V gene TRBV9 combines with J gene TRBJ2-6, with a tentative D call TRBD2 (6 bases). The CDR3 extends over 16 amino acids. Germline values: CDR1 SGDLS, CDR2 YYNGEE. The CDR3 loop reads CASSVVGGIGANALTF. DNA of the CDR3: TGTGCCAGCAGCGTAGTGGGGGGAATTGGGGCCAACGCCCTGACTTTC.

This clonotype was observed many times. In DNA form, the CDR3 reads TGTGCCAGCAGCCAAGGCGCTATCGGCGGGCGGGCCAACGTCCTGACTTTC. It translates to CASSQGAIGGRANVLTF. The chain joins TRBV3-1 to TRBJ2-6; TRBD2 might be the D (5 bases). The CDR3 has 17 amino acids. V shed 1 base and J shed 5 bases, with 15 bases lying between them. CDR1 LGHDT and CDR2 YNNKEL come from the germline V gene (reference sequence). Complete variable domain (other parts from reference TRBV3-1 and TRBJ2-6): DTAVSQTPKYLVTQMGNDKSIKCEQNLGHDTMYWYKQDSKKFLKIMFSYNNKELIINETVPNRFSPKSPDKAHLNLHINSLELGDSAVYFCASSQGAIGGRANVLTFGAGSRLTVL.